This T cell receptor (beta chain) originates from a study of control samples from healthy donors and cancer patients. Clones were read by immunoSEQ multiplex PCR, and TCRdb kept only the in-frame ones, dropping some. Among approximately 150,000 clones listed, roughly 94% were seen once. CDR3 length: 13 amino acids. V lost 5 bases and J lost 8, with 13 bases in between. CDR1 GTSNPN and CDR2 SVGIG come from the germline V gene (reference sequence). The sequenced sample consisted of blood. This chain joins TRBV30 and TRBJ1-6; TRBD1 is a possible D gene (6 bases). The clonotype was recovered from a middle-aged man in good health. CDR3 nucleotides: TGTGCCTGGGATGGACAGAATTATTCACCCCTCCACTTT. Protein product: CAWDGQNYSPLHF. Looking up the rest from reference TRBV30 and TRBJ1-6 gives the full variable domain: SQTIHQWPATLVQPVGSPLSLECTVEGTSNPNLYWYRQAAGRGLQLLFYSVGIGQISSEVPQNLSASRPQDRQFILSSKKLLLSDSGFYLCAWDGQNYSPLHFGNGTRLTVT.